These 31 T cell receptor beta chains were all obtained from the same sample, sequenced in a study of Ad26.COV2.S vaccination and SARS-CoV-2 variants (dated by TCRdb to the early 2020s). Library construction relied on the immunoSEQ multiplex PCR assay. Imported from immuneACCESS, the table was reduced by TCRdb to in-frame sequences with V and J called. These copies leave out some clones; in studies compared against another copy, an unresolved V gene accounts for under half, and the cause of the remainder is not known. The sample data list roughly 500,000 clones, and around nine tenths of these were observed just once. The ten largest make up roughly 13% of the sample. The intended sense of this specimen's treatment or condition label: roughly 19 received Ad26.COV2.S at low or high dose, single or two shots; several received placebo; per-sample allocation not given. For vaccine and placebo recipients, repertoires were sequenced using samples collected on day 63 after the first injection.

Sequences were derived from peripheral blood, sampled in a trial of Ad26.COV2.S vaccine versus placebo. Every receptor here comes from a person between 18 and 60 years old who received the Ad26.COV2.S COVID-19 vaccine or a placebo.

In DNA form, the CDR3 reads TGTGCCAGCACCGAACAGGGTGGTTACTATGGCTACACCTTC. It encodes CASTEQGGYYGYTF. The rearrangement uses TRBV28 and TRBJ1-2; D possibly corresponds to TRBD1 (6 bases). The CDR3 length is 14 residues. V dropped 7 bases and J dropped 3 bases, with 15 bases sitting between them. The germline CDR1 and CDR2 sequences are MDHEN and SYDVKM.

This chain joins TRBV7-7 and TRBJ2-1, with D perhaps matching TRBD1 (6 bases). V was clipped by 3 bases and J by 5 bases, with 8 bases between them. The CDR3 contains 13 residues. CDR1 and CDR2 (germline): SSHAT, FNYEAQ (reference sequence). The CDR3 region has the DNA TGTGCCAGCAGCTTTGACAGGAACAATGAGCAGTTCTTC. The encoded protein is CASSFDRNNEQFF.

This chain links TRBV5-1 with TRBJ2-3; possibly TRBD1 or TRBD2 for D (6 bases each). Per the germline V gene, CDR1 is SGHRS and CDR2 is YFSETQ. The CDR3 has 15 residues. Trimming stripped 0 bases from V and 4 bases from J, with 12 bases between. The CDR3 DNA reads as TGCGCCAGCAGCTTGGGGGTGAGGGGGGCAGATACGCAGTATTTT. Translated: CASSLGVRGADTQYF.

This clone came up a few times. The chain carries TRBV28 and TRBJ2-7, with TRBD2 identical over 11 bases. Per germline, CDR1 MDHEN and CDR2 SYDVKM. This CDR3 has 17 amino acids. The V and J ends lost 6 bases and 7 bases, in that order; junction bases with no gene match: 17. CDR3 region: CASSRQGLAAYLPEQYF. DNA for the CDR3: TGTGCCAGCAGCCGACAGGGACTAGCGGCTTACCTACCGGAGCAGTACTTC.

The CDR3 DNA reads as TGCGCCAGCAGCTTTGGCCCAGGGTACGAGCAGTACTTC. Translated, it gives CASSFGPGYEQYF. The rearrangement links TRBV5-1 to TRBJ2-7; D is perhaps TRBD1 (5 bases). Germline loops: CDR1 SGHRS, CDR2 YFSETQ. The length of the CDR3 is 13 residues. V was clipped by 2 bases and J by 4 bases, with 10 bases between them.

The chain has TRBV25-1 and TRBJ1-4; D is uncertain. In germline, CDR1 is MGHDK, CDR2 SYGVNS. The V and J ends lost 3 bases and 4 bases respectively, with 15 bases between them. The CDR3 contains 16 residues. CDR3 in amino acids: CASSELTIASNEKLFF. The CDR3 coding sequence is TGTGCCAGCAGTGAGTTAACCATAGCAAGTAATGAAAAACTGTTTTTT.

This chain connects TRBV24-1 to TRBJ1-5, with a weak D call TRBD1 (5 bases). Germline lookup yields CDR1 KGHDR and CDR2 SFDVKD. Trimming removed 7 bases from V and 0 bases from J, with 21 bases in between. The CDR3 length is 18 residues. The CDR3 region is CATRKDIRLVGSNQPQHF. In nucleotides, the CDR3 is TGTGCCACCAGAAAGGACATAAGGCTGGTTGGTAGCAATCAGCCCCAGCATTTT.

This clone has more than one count but fewer than ten. J is TRBJ2-7 and V is TRBV19; possible D gene TRBD1, 6 bases. Germline CDR1 is LNHDA and CDR2 is SQIVND (reference sequence). Trimming shortened V by 3 bases and J by 4 bases, and 13 bases separated the two germline ends. The CDR3 extends over 14 amino acids. Here the CDR3 reads CASSIEGGNYEQYF. Written as DNA, the CDR3 is TGTGCCAGTAGTATCGAAGGGGGAAATTACGAGCAGTACTTC.

The chain uses TRBV11-1 and TRBJ2-1, with a weak D call TRBD1 (5 bases). Looked up from germline, CDR1 is SGHAT and CDR2 is FQDESV (reference sequence). The V end lost 4 bases, the J end lost 4 bases, and 11 bases lay between the germline ends. The CDR3 extends over 14 amino acids. CDR3 sequence: CASSWNTGYNEQFF. The CDR3 DNA reads TGTGCCAGCAGCTGGAATACAGGTTACAATGAGCAGTTCTTC.

The chain joins TRBV19 to TRBJ1-5; D gene uncertain. The CDR3 contains 18 residues. The V and J ends lost 3 bases and 0 bases respectively, with 18 bases between them. Germline V gene sequence: CDR1 LNHDA, CDR2 SQIVND (reference sequence). CDR3: CASSMWVGLGNSNQPQHF. The CDR3 DNA reads TGTGCCAGTAGTATGTGGGTCGGGTTGGGGAATAGCAATCAGCCCCAGCATTTT.

This chain connects TRBV4-3 to TRBJ1-2, with D tentatively TRBD1 (6 bases). This CDR3 spans 15 amino acids. The V and J ends lost 4 bases and 3 bases respectively, with 15 bases between them. The germline gives CDR1 LGHNA, CDR2 YSLEER. CDR3 nucleotide sequence: TGCGCCAGCAGCCTGCAGGGGATGGGGCACTATGGCTACACCTTC. It is translated as CASSLQGMGHYGYTF.

CDR3 sequence: CASSLPVPSTGELFF. DNA for the CDR3: TGTGCCAGCAGTTTACCAGTTCCGAGCACCGGGGAGCTGTTTTTT. This rearrangement joins TRBV28 to TRBJ2-2, with D unresolved. In germline, CDR1 is MDHEN, CDR2 SYDVKM. The V and J ends lost 2 bases and 4 bases respectively, with 11 bases between them. This CDR3 region has 15 residues.

The genes are TRBV6-6 and TRBJ2-2; 10 bases are a match to TRBD1. Germline-derived CDR1 and CDR2 are MNHNY and SVGAGI (reference sequence). The CDR3 has 20 amino acids. Trimming at V came to 5 bases and at J to 4 bases, leaving 19 bases not matched to a gene. The CDR3 region has the DNA TGTGCCAGCAGTCCTGCCCGGGGACAGGGGTCGTCACGACGCACCGGGGAGCTGTTTTTT. Its translation is CASSPARGQGSSRRTGELFF.

The genes are TRBV6-2 or TRBV6-3 and TRBJ1-2; no firm D call. The V end was cut by 5 bases, the J end by 4 bases, with 11 bases between. This CDR3 is 13 amino acids long. In germline, CDR1 is MNHEY, CDR2 SVGEGT. In DNA, the CDR3 is TGTGCCAGCAGTCAACCAGGATTCTATGGCTACACCTTC. Translation gives CASSQPGFYGYTF.

The chain combines TRBV7-2 with TRBJ1-2; weak D call: TRBD1 (5 bases). The CDR3 contains 13 residues. Trimming cost V 8 bases and J 4 bases, with 14 bases left between them. Germline CDR1 is SGHTA and CDR2 is FQGNSA. The CDR3 loop reads CASLRGEGYGYTF. The CDR3 DNA sequence: TGTGCCAGCCTGCGGGGGGAGGGCTATGGCTACACCTTC.

The chain combines TRBV6-6 with TRBJ1-5, with TRBD1 as a possible D gene (6 bases). Trimming shortened V by 2 bases and J by 0 bases, and 11 bases separated the two germline ends. CDR1 and CDR2 (germline): MNHNY, SVGAGI (reference sequence). This CDR3 comprises 16 residues. This CDR3 is CASSYPQGNSNQPQHF. The DNA of the CDR3 is TGTGCCAGCAGTTACCCCCAGGGGAATAGCAATCAGCCCCAGCATTTT.

V gene TRBV10-3 combines with J gene TRBJ2-2; 8 bases fit TRBD1. After removal of 0 bases from V and 3 bases from J, the junction contained 3 bases not matched to a gene. The CDR3 spans 16 residues. Looked up from germline, CDR1 is ENHRY and CDR2 is SYGVKD. This CDR3 reads CAISESPRGHTGELFF. The CDR3 DNA sequence: TGTGCCATCAGTGAGTCCCCCAGGGGGCACACCGGGGAGCTGTTTTTT.

V and J are TRBV28 and TRBJ2-6; D gene unclear. CDR1 MDHEN and CDR2 SYDVKM come from the germline V gene. This CDR3 is 13 amino acids long. The V end was cut by 10 bases, the J end by 2 bases, with 9 bases between. The CDR3 DNA reads as TGTGCCACCCACAGCGCTGGGGCCAACGTCCTGACTTTC. Protein sequence: CATHSAGANVLTF.

The chain links TRBV5-4 to TRBJ1-1, with D unclear. The CDR3 is made up of 14 amino acids. The V end was cut by 1 base, the J end by 0 bases, with 7 bases between. The germline V gene encodes CDR1 SGHNT and CDR2 YYREEE (reference sequence). CDR3 coding DNA: TGTGCCAGCAGCTTGCCAGAAATGAACACTGAAGCTTTCTTT. Translating gives CASSLPEMNTEAFF.

The J gene is TRBJ1-1, the V gene TRBV4-1, with D possibly matching TRBD1 (6 bases). This CDR3 spans 15 amino acids. Per the germline V gene, CDR1 is MGHRA and CDR2 is YSYEKL. Trimming cost V 1 base and J 5 bases, with 14 bases left between them. The CDR3 DNA is TGCGCCAGCAGCCAAGTCCGGGGGCGAGAAACTGAAGCTTTCTTT. It codes for CASSQVRGRETEAFF.

This clone was picked up one time. As DNA, the CDR3 is TGTGCCAGCAGCCCCCGCACGGGGGCACCCGCAACTAATGAAAAACTGTTTTTT. Translating it yields CASSPRTGAPATNEKLFF. The chain couples TRBV21-1 to TRBJ1-4. TRBV21-1 is labeled a pseudogene. This CDR3 is built from 18 residues.

This chain joins TRBV20-1 and TRBJ1-2, with D perhaps matching TRBD1 (6 bases). CDR1 DFQATT and CDR2 SNEGSKA come from the germline V gene (reference sequence). Trimming left V 3 bases short and J 0 bases short, with 20 bases between. The CDR3 has 17 amino acids. DNA for the CDR3: TGCAGTGCTAGTCTGACAGGAGGAGTGTCAGCTAACTATGGCTACACCTTC. Its protein product is CSASLTGGVSANYGYTF.

The chain links TRBV7-9 to TRBJ2-1; no reliable D call. The CDR3 sequence is 13 residues long. The germline V gene encodes CDR1 SEHNR and CDR2 FQNEAQ (reference sequence). Trimming cost V 5 bases and J 6 bases, with 11 bases left between them. For the CDR3, the DNA is TGTGCCAGCAGCCACCTTTCTTCCAATGAGCAGTTCTTC. It codes for CASSHLSSNEQFF.

CDR3 nucleotide sequence: TGTGCCAGCAAGGGCCAGCGGTCCTTGTCTGGGGCCAACGTCCTGACTTTC. Its translation: CASKGQRSLSGANVLTF. V usage is TRBV25-1 and J usage is TRBJ2-6; weak D call: TRBD2 (5 bases). The germline CDR1 and CDR2 sequences are MGHDK and SYGVNS. The V gene lost 7 bases and the J gene lost 1 base, with 17 bases spanning the gap. The CDR3 spans 17 residues.

The rearrangement links TRBV6-2 or TRBV6-3 to TRBJ1-5, with D tentatively TRBD1 (5 bases). Germline V gene data show CDR1 as MNHEY and CDR2 as SVGEGT. V dropped 1 base and J dropped 2 bases, with 12 bases sitting between them. The CDR3 is 16 residues long. The DNA of the CDR3 is TGTGCCAGCAGTTACTTCCCCGAGACAGGCAATCAGCCCCAGCATTTT. Translation: CASSYFPETGNQPQHF.

V is TRBV19 and J is TRBJ1-1; tentatively, D is TRBD1 (5 bases). V shed 6 bases and J shed 2 bases, with 10 bases lying between them. The CDR3 is 13 residues long. Germline V lookup: CDR1 LNHDA, CDR2 SQIVND (reference sequence). CDR3 sequence (DNA): TGTGCCAGTAGCAAGACAGTTAACACTGAAGCTTTCTTT. As protein: CASSKTVNTEAFF.

On this clone itself: Other nucleotide sequences in the sample specify the same CDR3. This sequence joins TRBV30 and TRBJ1-5; 8 bases agree with TRBD1. CDR1 is GTSNPN, CDR2 SVGIG, per germline (reference sequence). CDR3 length: 13 residues. V lost 2 bases, J lost 5 bases, and 2 bases stayed unmatched. DNA of the CDR3: TGTGCCTGGAGTTCAGGGGGCGATCAGCCCCAGCATTTT. This encodes CAWSSGGDQPQHF.

V and J are TRBV28 and TRBJ2-7, with unresolved D. The CDR3 consists of 13 residues. Germline V gene data show CDR1 as MDHEN and CDR2 as SYDVKM. V was shortened by 2 bases and J by 9 bases, with 14 bases between the two germline ends. For the CDR3, the DNA is TGTGCCAGCAGTTTAGGGCTCGTTGCGTGGCAGTACTTC. Residues: CASSLGLVAWQYF.

This chain uses TRBV30 with TRBJ2-6; D is undetermined. The CDR3 totals 13 residues. Germline V gene sequence: CDR1 GTSNPN, CDR2 SVGIG (reference sequence). Between the trimmed V and J ends, which lost 4 bases and 0 bases, there was a span of 4 bases. In DNA, the CDR3 is TGTGCCTGGACTAGCTCTGGGGCCAACGTCCTGACTTTC. Its protein product is CAWTSSGANVLTF.

This rearrangement joins TRBV28 to TRBJ1-5; a weak D match, TRBD1 (5 bases). V lost 2 bases and J lost 7, with 21 bases in between. CDR3 length: 17 amino acids. CDR1 is MDHEN and CDR2 is SYDVKM in the germline V gene. CDR3 protein: CASSLVNWRGTRQPQHF. The CDR3, as DNA: TGTGCCAGCAGTTTAGTGAATTGGCGCGGGACTAGGCAGCCCCAGCATTTT.

This chain connects TRBV9 to TRBJ2-3; no definite D call. Germline CDR1 SGDLS, CDR2 YYNGEE. The CDR3 is 14 amino acids. V was cut by 3 bases and J by 3 bases, with 11 bases left in between. This CDR3 reads CASSADWGTDTQYF. The CDR3 DNA reads as TGTGCCAGCAGCGCCGACTGGGGAACAGATACGCAGTATTTT.